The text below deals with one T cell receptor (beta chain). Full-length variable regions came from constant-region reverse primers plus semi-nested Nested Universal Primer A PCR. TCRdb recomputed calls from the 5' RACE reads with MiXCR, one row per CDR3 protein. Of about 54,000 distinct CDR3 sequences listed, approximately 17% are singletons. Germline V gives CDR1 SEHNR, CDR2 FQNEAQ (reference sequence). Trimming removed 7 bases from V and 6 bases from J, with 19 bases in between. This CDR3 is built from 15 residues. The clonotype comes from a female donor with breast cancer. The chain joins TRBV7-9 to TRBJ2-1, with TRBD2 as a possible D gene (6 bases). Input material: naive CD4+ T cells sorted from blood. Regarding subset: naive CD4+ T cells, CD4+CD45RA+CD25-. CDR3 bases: TGTGCCAGCAATCCATTCGGCGGGGCAAGCAATGAGCAGTTCTTC. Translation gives CASNPFGGASNEQFF.